Sequencing of this TCR beta chain was carried out in a study of cytomegalovirus exposure and HLA in healthy donors. In its sample, this clone was seen a few times. It was with 60 Vbeta and 13 Jbeta primers that the PCR ran. The protocol was immunoSEQ multiplex PCR, while the TCRdb copy is restricted to in-frame clones and leaves out a portion. The data show more than 60,000 clones, 76% seen once. CDR3 length: 13 residues. Germline assignment: CDR1 LNHDA and CDR2 SQIVND (reference sequence). Trimming took 5 bases from V and 3 from J; bases not matched to a gene: 0. Sequenced material: PBMCs. The rearrangement joins TRBV19 to TRBJ1-2; 10 nucleotides match TRBD1. This TCR was sampled from a man aged 18 to 30 in good health and CMV-seronegative. This chain's CDR3 is CASSGQGDYGYTF. The CDR3, as DNA: TGTGCCAGTAGTGGACAGGGGGACTATGGCTACACCTTC.